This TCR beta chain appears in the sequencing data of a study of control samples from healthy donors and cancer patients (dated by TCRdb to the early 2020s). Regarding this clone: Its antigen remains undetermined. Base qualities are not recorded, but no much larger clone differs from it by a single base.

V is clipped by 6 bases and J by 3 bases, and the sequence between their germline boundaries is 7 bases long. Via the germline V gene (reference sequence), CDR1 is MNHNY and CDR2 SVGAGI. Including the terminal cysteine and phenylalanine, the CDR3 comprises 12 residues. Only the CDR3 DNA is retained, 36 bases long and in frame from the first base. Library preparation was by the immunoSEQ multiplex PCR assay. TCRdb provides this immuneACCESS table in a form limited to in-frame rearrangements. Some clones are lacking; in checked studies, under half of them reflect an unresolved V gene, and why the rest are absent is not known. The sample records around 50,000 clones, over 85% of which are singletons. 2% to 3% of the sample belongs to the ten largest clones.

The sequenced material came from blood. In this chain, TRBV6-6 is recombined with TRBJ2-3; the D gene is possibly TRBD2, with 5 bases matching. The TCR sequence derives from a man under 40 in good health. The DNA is TGTGCCAGCAGAATAGCGACAGATACGCAGTATTTT. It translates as CASRIATDTQYF.